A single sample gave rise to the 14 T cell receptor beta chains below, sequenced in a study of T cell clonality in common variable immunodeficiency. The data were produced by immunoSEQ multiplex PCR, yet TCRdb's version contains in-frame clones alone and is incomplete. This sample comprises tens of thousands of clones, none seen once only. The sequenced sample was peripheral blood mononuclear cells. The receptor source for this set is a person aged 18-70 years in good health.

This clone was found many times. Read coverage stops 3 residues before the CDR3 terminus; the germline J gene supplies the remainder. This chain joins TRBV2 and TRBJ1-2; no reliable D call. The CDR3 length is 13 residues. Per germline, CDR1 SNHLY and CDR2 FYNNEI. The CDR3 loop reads CASSGFAGLGYTF. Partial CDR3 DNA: TGTGCCAGCAGTGGGTTTGCGGGGTTGGGC.

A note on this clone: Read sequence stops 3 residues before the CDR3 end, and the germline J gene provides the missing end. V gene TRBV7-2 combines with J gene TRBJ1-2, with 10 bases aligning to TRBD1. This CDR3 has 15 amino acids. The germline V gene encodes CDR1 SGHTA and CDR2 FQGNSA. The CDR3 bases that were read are TGTGCCAGCAGCCCCCGGACAGGGGGTTACAATGAC. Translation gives CASSPRTGGYND. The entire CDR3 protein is CASSPRTGGYNDYTF.

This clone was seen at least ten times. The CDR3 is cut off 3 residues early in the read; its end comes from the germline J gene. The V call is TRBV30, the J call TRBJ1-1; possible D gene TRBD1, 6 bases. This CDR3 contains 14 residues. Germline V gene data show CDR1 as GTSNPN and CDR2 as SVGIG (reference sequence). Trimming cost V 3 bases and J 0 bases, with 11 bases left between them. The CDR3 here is CAWRAGEVNTEAFF. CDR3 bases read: TGTGCCTGGAGGGCAGGGGAAGTGAACACTGAA.

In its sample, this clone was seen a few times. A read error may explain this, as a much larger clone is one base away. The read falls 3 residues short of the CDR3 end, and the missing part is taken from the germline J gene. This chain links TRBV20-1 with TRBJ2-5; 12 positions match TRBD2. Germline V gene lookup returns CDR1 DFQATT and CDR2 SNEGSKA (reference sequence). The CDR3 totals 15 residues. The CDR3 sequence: CSARTSGVSTDTQYF. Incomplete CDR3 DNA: TGCAGTGCTCGGACTAGCGGGGTTAGCACAGATACC.

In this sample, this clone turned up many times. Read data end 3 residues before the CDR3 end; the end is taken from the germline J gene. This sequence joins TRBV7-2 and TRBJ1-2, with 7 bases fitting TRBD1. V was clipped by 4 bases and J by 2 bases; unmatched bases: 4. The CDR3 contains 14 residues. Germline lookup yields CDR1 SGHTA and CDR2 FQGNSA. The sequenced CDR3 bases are TGTGCCAGCAGCTCCGGACAGGCCAACTATGGC. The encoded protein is CASSSGQANYG. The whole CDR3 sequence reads CASSSGQANYGYTF. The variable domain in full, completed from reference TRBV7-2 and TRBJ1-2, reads GAGVSQSPSNKVTEKGKDVELRCDPISGHTALYWYRQSLGQGLEFLIYFQGNSAPDKSGLPSDRFSAERTGGSVSTLTIQRTQQEDSAVYLCASSSGQANYGYTFGSGTRLTVV.

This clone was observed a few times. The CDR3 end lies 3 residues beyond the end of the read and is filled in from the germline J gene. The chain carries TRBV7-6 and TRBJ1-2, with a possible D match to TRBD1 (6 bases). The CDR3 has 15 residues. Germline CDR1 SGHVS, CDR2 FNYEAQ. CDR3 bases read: TGTGCCAGCAGTCTTAGCGGGGGCTCCTACAATGAC. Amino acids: CASSLSGGSYND. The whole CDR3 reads CASSLSGGSYNDYTF.

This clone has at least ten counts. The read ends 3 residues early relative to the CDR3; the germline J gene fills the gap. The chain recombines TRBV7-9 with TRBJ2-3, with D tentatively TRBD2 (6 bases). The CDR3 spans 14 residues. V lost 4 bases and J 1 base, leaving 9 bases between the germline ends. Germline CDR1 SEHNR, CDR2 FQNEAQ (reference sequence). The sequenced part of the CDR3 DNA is TGTGCCAGCAGCTGGGGGGAGCGCACAGATACG. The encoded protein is CASSWGERTDT. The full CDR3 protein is CASSWGERTDTQYF.

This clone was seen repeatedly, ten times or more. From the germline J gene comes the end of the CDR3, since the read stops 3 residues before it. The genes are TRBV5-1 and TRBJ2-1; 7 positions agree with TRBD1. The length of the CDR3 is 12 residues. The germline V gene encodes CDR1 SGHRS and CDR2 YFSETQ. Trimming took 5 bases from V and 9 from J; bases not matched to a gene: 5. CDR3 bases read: TGCGCCAGCAGTCCTGAGGGGGCTGAG. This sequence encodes CASSPEGAE. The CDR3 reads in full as CASSPEGAEQFF.

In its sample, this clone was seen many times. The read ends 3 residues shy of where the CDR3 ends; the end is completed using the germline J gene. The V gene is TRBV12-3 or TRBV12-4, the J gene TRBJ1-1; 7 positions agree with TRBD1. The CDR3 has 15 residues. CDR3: CASSLSRSGGSQAFF. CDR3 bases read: TGTGCCAGCAGTTTGTCCCGTTCAGGGGGAAGTCAA.

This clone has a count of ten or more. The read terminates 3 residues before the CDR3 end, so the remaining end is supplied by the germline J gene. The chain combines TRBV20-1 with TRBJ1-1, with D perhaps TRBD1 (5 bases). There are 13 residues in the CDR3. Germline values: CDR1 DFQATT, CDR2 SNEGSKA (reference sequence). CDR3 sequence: CSGAETGNTEAFF. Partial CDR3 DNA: TGCAGCGGCGCGGAAACAGGGAACACTGAA.

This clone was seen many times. The covered CDR3 bases are TGTGCCAGCAACGGACTAGCGGAAAACACCGGGGAG. The encoded protein is CASNGLAENTGE. The CDR3 in full is CASNGLAENTGELFF. The chain couples TRBV11-2 to TRBJ2-2; 10 bases fit TRBD2. The CDR3 extends 3 residues past the end of the read, so its final part is completed from the germline J gene. The CDR3 has 15 residues. J gave up 2 bases and V 7 bases, and 4 bases lay outside the gene matches. Per germline, CDR1 SGHAT and CDR2 FQNNGV. Combining the CDR3 with reference TRBV11-2 and TRBJ2-2 gives the whole variable domain EAGVAQSPRYKIIEKRQSVAFWCNPISGHATLYWYQQILGQGPKLLIQFQNNGVVDDSQLPKDRFSAERLKGVDSTLKIQPAKLEDSAVYLCASNGLAENTGELFFGEGSRLTVL.

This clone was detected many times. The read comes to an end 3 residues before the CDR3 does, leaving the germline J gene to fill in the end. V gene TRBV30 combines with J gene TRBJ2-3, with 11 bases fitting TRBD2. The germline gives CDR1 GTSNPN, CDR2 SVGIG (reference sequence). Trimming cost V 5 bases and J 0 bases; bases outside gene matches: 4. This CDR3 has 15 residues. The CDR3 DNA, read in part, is TGTGCCTGGGACCGACTAGCGGGGAGCACAGATACG. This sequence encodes CAWDRLAGSTDT. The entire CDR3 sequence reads CAWDRLAGSTDTQYF. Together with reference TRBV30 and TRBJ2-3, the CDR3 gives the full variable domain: SQTIHQWPATLVQPVGSPLSLECTVEGTSNPNLYWYRQAAGRGLQLLFYSVGIGQISSEVPQNLSASRPQDRQFILSSKKLLLSDSGFYLCAWDRLAGSTDTQYFGPGTRLTVL.

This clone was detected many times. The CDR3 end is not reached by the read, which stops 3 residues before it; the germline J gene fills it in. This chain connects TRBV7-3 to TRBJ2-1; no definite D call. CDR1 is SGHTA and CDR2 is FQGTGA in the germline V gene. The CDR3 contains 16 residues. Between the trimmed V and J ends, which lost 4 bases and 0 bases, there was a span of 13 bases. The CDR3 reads CASSWHSDSSYNEQFF. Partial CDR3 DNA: TGTGCCAGCAGCTGGCACAGTGATAGCTCCTACAATGAG.

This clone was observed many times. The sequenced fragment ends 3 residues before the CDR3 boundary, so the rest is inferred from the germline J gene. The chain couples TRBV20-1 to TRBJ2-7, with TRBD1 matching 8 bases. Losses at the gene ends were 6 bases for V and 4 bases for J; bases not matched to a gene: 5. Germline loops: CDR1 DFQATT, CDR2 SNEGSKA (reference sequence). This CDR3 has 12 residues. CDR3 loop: CSASQGGYEQYF. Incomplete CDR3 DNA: TGCAGTGCCTCACAGGGGGGATACGAG.